Listed below are T cell receptor beta chains from one sample, sequenced in a study of blood T cells in healthy people across ages. Each CDR3 protein gets one entry after TCRdb re-called the 5' RACE reads with MiXCR. This sample has roughly 500,000 distinct CDR3 sequences, with approximately 27% found just once. Sample: blood. These receptors all stem from a woman aged 70-85 years in good health. Both conserved end residues are part of each CDR3. The D gene is left open where the match is weak. Not all rows give a size; the values are once, few, many and, for expanded clones, a class.

size	V	D	J	DNA	CDR3
.	TRBV7-3	.	TRBJ1-2	TGTGCCAGCAGCTTAAGAGGGGAATCGAATCATGGCTACACCTTC	CASSLRGESNHGYTF
many	TRBV6-2/TRBV6-3	.	TRBJ1-5	TGTGCCAGCAGCCTCGGTGGTGGGGCGCCCAGGGGGCCCCAGCATTTT	CASSLGGGAPRGPQHF
.	TRBV9	TRBD1	TRBJ1-1	TGTGCCAGCAGCGCCTCCGGGACAGGGGACGAAAGGGCTTTCTTT	CASSASGTGDERAFF
.	TRBV12-3/TRBV12-4	.	TRBJ2-3	TGTGCCAGCAGTTTAAAACCGAACCTCGCGTTGACAGATACGCAGTATTTT	CASSLKPNLALTDTQYF
few	TRBV4-3	.	TRBJ2-4	TGCGCCAGCAGCCAAGTGCTAGATAAAAACATTCAGTACTTC	CASSQVLDKNIQYF
.	TRBV20-1	.	TRBJ2-2	TGCAGTGCCCCCGAGGGACATAACACCGGGGAGCTGTTTTTT	CSAPEGHNTGELFF
few	TRBV10-3	TRBD2	TRBJ2-7	TGTGCCTTCAGCGGGAGTATCCACGAGCAGTACTTC	CAFSGSIHEQYF
.	TRBV7-3	TRBD2	TRBJ2-7	TGTGCCAGCAGCTTAATGGGGGGGAATACCTACGAGCAGTACTTC	CASSLMGGNTYEQYF
.	TRBV20-1	.	TRBJ2-7	TGCAGTGCTGCGATACGAGAGCAGTACTTC	CSAAIREQYF
few	TRBV6-2/TRBV6-3	.	TRBJ2-5	TGTGCCGGCAGCCCCCGGGTGACGTCGAATTCGGCCCAGTACTTC	CAGSPRVTSNSAQYF
few	TRBV4-3	TRBD1	TRBJ2-7	TGCGCCAGCAGCGGGGGGACAGGCCCCTCCTACGAGCAGTACTTC	CASSGGTGPSYEQYF
few	TRBV7-2	.	TRBJ1-2	TGTGCCAGCAGCTTAACCCGCGGGGACTATGGCTACACCTTC	CASSLTRGDYGYTF
few	TRBV7-9	TRBD2	TRBJ2-3	TGCGCCAGCAGCCCGGGGGGGGCCGGAGGCACAGATACGCAGTATTTT	CASSPGGAGGTDTQYF
.	TRBV20-1	TRBD2	TRBJ2-7	TGCAGTGCGGGTGGGGGGGACGAGCAGTACTTC	CSAGGGDEQYF
.	TRBV5-7	TRBD1	TRBJ1-5	TGTGCCAGCAGGTCCGACAGGGGGGGTCAGCCCCAGCATTTT	CASRSDRGGQPQHF
few	TRBV5-1	TRBD2	TRBJ2-4	TGCGCCAGCAGCTTGGATCCTAGCGGGGGGTCCAAAAACATTCAGTACTTC	CASSLDPSGGSKNIQYF
few	TRBV18	TRBD1	TRBJ2-7	TGTGCCAGCTCACCTCGACAGGGAAAAGACGAGCAGTACTTC	CASSPRQGKDEQYF
.	TRBV7-9	TRBD1	TRBJ2-7	TGTGCCAGCAGCCCCCCGACAGGGTTAGGATCCTTATACGAGCAGTACTTC	CASSPPTGLGSLYEQYF
few	TRBV6-6	.	TRBJ2-7	TGTGCCAGCAGGCTTACCGGGACGGACCCCTACGAGCAGTACTTC	CASRLTGTDPYEQYF
.	TRBV20-1	TRBD2	TRBJ2-3	TGCAGTGCTATTTCGACTAGCGGGGGGGGTCGTACGCAGTATTTT	CSAISTSGGGRTQYF
.	TRBV9	.	TRBJ1-2	TGTGCCAGCAGCGTAGGGGCACTCGATTACGCCTTC	CASSVGALDYAF
.	TRBV6-2/TRBV6-3	TRBD2	TRBJ2-3	TGTGCCAGCAGTTCCCTTGGGGGGGGCACAGATACGCAGTATTTT	CASSSLGGGTDTQYF
.	TRBV6-5	.	TRBJ2-1	TGTGCCAGCAGTTACTCGATTTTCAATGAGCAGTTCTTC	CASSYSIFNEQFF
.	TRBV6-2/TRBV6-3	TRBD2	TRBJ2-5	TGTGCCAGCACCCCCGGAACCAAGCGGGGGGATCAAGAGACCCAGTACTTC	CASTPGTKRGDQETQYF
.	TRBV11-2	.	TRBJ1-1	TGTGCCAGCAGCGCCTCCCGTTTGCGACCCACTGAAGCTTTCTTT	CASSASRLRPTEAFF
.	TRBV19	.	TRBJ2-4	TGTGCCAGTAGTATGGGGACCCTTTCGTACTTC	CASSMGTLSYF
many	TRBV24-1	.	TRBJ2-5	TGTGCCACCAGTAAGGGGGTGGAAGAGACCCAGTACTTC	CATSKGVEETQYF
.	TRBV28	.	TRBJ2-1	TGTGCCAGCAGTCCCATTCGGGAGTTTGATGAGCAGTTCTTC	CASSPIREFDEQFF
few	TRBV5-1	TRBD1	TRBJ1-6	TGCGCCAGCAGCTTGGATGGGACAGGGGGCCGAAATTCACCCCTCCACTTT	CASSLDGTGGRNSPLHF
.	TRBV29-1	.	TRBJ1-5	TGCAGCGTTGAAACAGGCGATCAGCCCCAGCATTTT	CSVETGDQPQHF
.	TRBV5-5	.	TRBJ1-5	TGTGCCAGCAGCTTGGGGGCAGGGGAGGGCAATCAGCCCCAGCATTTT	CASSLGAGEGNQPQHF
many	TRBV5-1	.	TRBJ2-5	TGCGCCAGCAGCTTGGACAAGGGGACCCAGTACTTC	CASSLDKGTQYF
.	TRBV12-3/TRBV12-4	TRBD2	TRBJ2-7	TGTGCCAGCAGTTTCATTAGCGGGGACTACGAGCAGTACTTC	CASSFISGDYEQYF
few	TRBV2	.	TRBJ2-1	TGTGCCAGCAATCTAGACTCCTACAATGAGCAGTTCTTC	CASNLDSYNEQFF
.	TRBV29-1	.	TRBJ2-1	TGCAGCGTTGCCCGGGTCCTATACAATGAGCAGTTCTTC	CSVARVLYNEQFF
.	TRBV12-3/TRBV12-4	TRBD2	TRBJ2-1	TGTGCCAGCAGTTCCGGATCCGGGACTAGCGGCCCATACAATGAGCAGTTCTTC	CASSSGSGTSGPYNEQFF
.	TRBV20-1	TRBD1	TRBJ2-7	TGCAGTGCTAGAGGGGGACAGGGGGAATGGAGCGAGCAGTACTTC	CSARGGQGEWSEQYF
many	TRBV6-6	.	TRBJ2-5	TGTGCCACCACAGTTAGGGAGACCCAGTACTTC	CATTVRETQYF
.	TRBV29-1	TRBD1	TRBJ1-2	TGCAGCGTTGAAGGTGCAGGGGGAGCTGGGGGCTACACCTTC	CSVEGAGGAGGYTF